This T cell receptor beta chain originates from a study of blood T cells in healthy people across ages. They isolated at least 7 million PBMCs from each sample. Through a sample-barcoded 5' primer and a J-beta primer mix, a second PCR was run for roughly 6 to 11 cycles. TCRdb re-analysed the 5' RACE reads in MiXCR, keeping a single row per CDR3 protein. Among about 800,000 distinct CDR3 sequences listed, about three fifths were seen once. V was clipped by 3 bases and J by 6 bases, with 16 bases between them. This CDR3 has 15 residues. The chain employs TRBV12-3 or TRBV12-4 and TRBJ2-3; no clear D. The sequence was obtained from a man aged 25-40 years in good health. Sequencing was performed on blood. CDR3 region: CASSFLNSAGDTQYF. CDR3 sequence (DNA): TGTGCCAGCAGTTTTCTGAATAGTGCCGGGGATACGCAGTATTTT.